What follows are 14 T cell receptor beta chains derived from one specimen sequenced in a study of blood T cells in healthy people across ages. PCR was performed a second time for about 7 to 12 cycles using a sample-barcoded 5' primer and a J-beta primer mix. TCRdb reanalysed the 5' RACE reads using MiXCR and keeps one entry per CDR3 protein. Among 760,000 or so distinct CDR3 sequences listed, 25% were seen once. The sample also formed part of further work on T cells of mothers and their children.

Sequencing used blood. All receptors come from a boy aged 5-17 years in good health.

The chain is built from TRBV2 and TRBJ1-6, with D uncertain. Looked up from germline, CDR1 is SNHLY and CDR2 is FYNNEI. Trimming stripped 4 bases from V and 10 bases from J, with 14 bases between. CDR3 length equals 14 residues. This CDR3 is CASSGVLEDSPLHF. In nucleotides, the CDR3 is TGTGCCAGCAGTGGGGTACTTGAGGACTCACCCCTCCACTTT.

This chain uses TRBV10-3 with TRBJ2-1; 8 bases map to TRBD2. J was trimmed by 13 bases and V by 0 bases; bases with no gene match: 17. CDR1 ENHRY and CDR2 SYGVKD come from the germline V gene. CDR3 length equals 17 residues. The chain's CDR3 is CAISESPTGKAGERQFF. CDR3 DNA sequence: TGTGCCATCAGTGAGTCGCCCACAGGGAAAGCGGGAGAACGACAGTTCTTC.

The V and J genes are TRBV7-9 and TRBJ2-5; 9 bases are shared with TRBD2. The J call may be in error: the DNA end matches TRBJ2-1 better. The CDR3 is 14 residues long. CDR1 is SEHNR and CDR2 is FQNEAQ in the germline V gene (reference sequence). CDR3 nucleotide sequence: TGTGCCAGCAGCTTAACGCGGGAGGGCCCTGAGCAGTTCTTC. Translating gives CASSLTREGPEQFF.

J is TRBJ2-7 and V is TRBV20-1, with 8 positions matching TRBD1. V was pared by 4 bases and J by 4 bases, with 9 bases of the junction left unmatched. The germline V gene encodes CDR1 DFQATT and CDR2 SNEGSKA (reference sequence). This CDR3 is 14 amino acids long. CDR3 coding DNA: TGCAGTGCTAAACGCCCGGGACAGGTATACGAGCAGTACTTC. Translated, it gives CSAKRPGQVYEQYF.

The DNA for the CDR3 is TGTGCCAGCAGCTTAGCTTCTCTAGCGGGAGGGATCGGCGGGGAGCTGTTTTTT. This encodes CASSLASLAGGIGGELFF. The chain carries TRBV7-2 and TRBJ2-2, with 12 bases aligning to TRBD2. The CDR3 loop spans 18 amino acids. Germline loops: CDR1 SGHTA, CDR2 FQGNSA. The trim removed 0 bases at V and 7 bases at J, leaving 9 bases unmatched.

This clonotype was seen more than once but under ten times. The chain combines TRBV9 with TRBJ2-4; D could derive from TRBD1 or TRBD2 (5 bases each). Trimming left V 7 bases short and J 8 bases short, with 19 bases between. There are 14 residues in the CDR3. Germline CDR1 and CDR2: SGDLS and YYNGEE. Written as DNA, the CDR3 is TGTGCCAGCTTTTCCGGCGAACTGGGGGACATTCAGTACTTC. As protein: CASFSGELGDIQYF.

The chain carries TRBV14 and TRBJ2-3; D remains unclear. Per the germline V gene, CDR1 is SGHDN and CDR2 is FVKESK. This CDR3 is 18 amino acids long. The V end lost 3 bases, the J end lost 5 bases, and 24 bases lay between the germline ends. The CDR3 sequence: CASSQVRLRNHKGDTQYF. The CDR3 coding sequence is TGTGCCAGCAGCCAGGTACGACTGCGGAACCATAAGGGAGATACGCAGTATTTT.

The chain employs TRBV5-6 and TRBJ2-5; TRBD2 is a possible D gene (6 bases). TRBJ2-7 matches the DNA end more closely, so the J call is doubtful. The CDR3 runs to 14 residues. Germline V gives CDR1 SGHDT, CDR2 YYEEEE. For the CDR3, the DNA is TGTGCCAGCAGCTTCCCCGGGAGTACAGGCGAGCAGTACTTC. Encoded protein: CASSFPGSTGEQYF.

The V gene is TRBV5-1, the J gene TRBJ2-5, with D hard to call. Per germline, CDR1 SGHRS and CDR2 YFSETQ. V lost 0 bases to trimming and J lost 4 bases, with 13 bases between them. The CDR3 contains 15 residues. The CDR3 nucleotides are TGCGCCAGCAGCTTGGGTAGGCCAGGAAGAGAGACCCAGTACTTC. Translation gives CASSLGRPGRETQYF.

The chain is built from TRBV11-2 and TRBJ1-4, with no clear D. CDR1 and CDR2 from the germline V gene are SGHAT and FQNNGV. V was clipped by 3 bases and J by 6 bases, with 17 bases between them. This CDR3 has 16 amino acids. The CDR3 is CASSFGSWVRDEKLFF. The CDR3 nucleotides are TGTGCCAGCAGCTTTGGCTCGTGGGTTCGGGATGAAAAACTGTTTTTT.

This clonotype was counted between two and nine times. The chain links TRBV7-9 to TRBJ2-3, with D hard to call. This CDR3 is 14 amino acids long. Looked up from germline, CDR1 is SEHNR and CDR2 is FQNEAQ (reference sequence). V lost 4 bases and J lost 2, with 10 bases in between. The CDR3 is CASSSPVSTDTQYF. CDR3 bases: TGTGCCAGCAGCTCCCCCGTCTCCACAGATACGCAGTATTTT.

This clonotype was observed a few times. The chain links TRBV29-1 to TRBJ2-1; D not certain. The CDR3 covers 13 residues. The germline gives CDR1 SQVTM, CDR2 ANQGSEA. V lost 3 bases to trimming and J lost 1 base, with 7 bases between them. This chain's CDR3 is CSVDRTSYNEQFF. In DNA, the CDR3 is TGCAGCGTTGATCGAACATCCTACAATGAGCAGTTCTTC.

The chain couples TRBV5-1 to TRBJ2-7, with D perhaps given as TRBD1 or TRBD2 (6 bases each). This CDR3 is 15 amino acids long. V lost 0 bases, J lost 4 bases, and 14 bases lay in between. The germline CDR1 and CDR2 sequences are SGHRS and YFSETQ. The chain's CDR3 is CASSLGDRRGYEQYF. CDR3 nucleotide sequence: TGCGCCAGCAGCTTGGGTGACAGGAGGGGATACGAGCAGTACTTC.

This clonotype has more than one count but fewer than ten. This chain connects TRBV9 to TRBJ2-3; TRBD2 is a possible D gene (6 bases). The CDR3 runs to 16 residues. Trimming left V 0 bases short and J 0 bases short, with 11 bases between. Germline assignment: CDR1 SGDLS and CDR2 YYNGEE. The DNA for the CDR3 is TGTGCCAGCAGCGTAGGGTCTAGCGATAGCACAGATACGCAGTATTTT. Its translation: CASSVGSSDSTDTQYF.